This T cell receptor (beta chain) emerged from a study of STAT5B mutations in CD4+ large granular lymphocyte leukemia. Note on this clone: Its antigen is unidentified.

TCRdb's table, derived via immunoSEQ multiplex PCR, lists solely in-frame clones and lacks some. This sample yields about 31,000 clones, of which about 70% are seen a single time; 2% belongs to the top ten. Points from the study as a whole: Without putative leukemic clones, patient CD4-sorted repertoires remained more clonal than healthy CD4+ repertoires.

The receptor comes from a human donor in good health. The sequencing input was CD4+ T cells from blood buffy coats.

The CDR3 loop is CASSLNALGGSQETQYF. The CDR3 nucleotides read TGTGCCAGCAGCTTAAACGCGCTAGGAGGTTCCCAAGAGACCCAGTACTTC. This sequence joins TRBV7-2 and TRBJ2-5; maybe TRBD2 (5 bases). V lost 2 bases, J lost 1 base, and 17 bases lay in between. Germline CDR1 reads SGHTA; CDR2 reads FQGNSA. The CDR3 spans 17 residues. The full variable domain, rest sourced from reference TRBV7-2 and TRBJ2-5, is GAGVSQSPSNKVTEKGKDVELRCDPISGHTALYWYRQSLGQGLEFLIYFQGNSAPDKSGLPSDRFSAERTGGSVSTLTIQRTQQEDSAVYLCASSLNALGGSQETQYFGPGTRLLVL.